The rows below give T cell receptor beta chains drawn from one sample of a study of cytomegalovirus exposure and HLA in healthy donors. Assay: immunoSEQ multiplex PCR; the TCRdb copy retains only in-frame clones and omits some. There are approximately 100,000 clones in the sample; about 75% occur only once, and less than 3% lies in the top ten. The sequenced material came from PBMCs. Receptors originate from a male donor in good health and CMV-seropositive. Each CDR3 is given with its conserved first and last residue. A D gene is named only where the DNA matches it firmly. Not every row has a clone size; where given, it reads once, few, many or a size class.

abundance	d_gene	v_gene	j_gene	CDR3aa	CDR3nt
NA	NA	TRBV28	TRBJ2-1	CASSPPDSRNEQFF	TGTGCCAGCAGTCCACCCGACTCCCGCAATGAGCAGTTCTTC
NA	NA	TRBV5-4	TRBJ2-6	CASSLGSQLSGANVLTF	TGTGCCAGCAGCTTGGGGAGTCAGCTCTCTGGGGCCAACGTCCTGACTTTC
NA	TRBD2	TRBV5-1	TRBJ2-3	CASSFSSGNTDTQYF	TGCGCCAGCAGCTTCTCTAGCGGGAACACAGATACGCAGTATTTT
few	NA	TRBV28	TRBJ1-3	CASSLASGSGNTIYF	TGTGCCAGCAGTTTGGCCTCGGGCTCTGGAAACACCATATATTTT
NA	TRBD1	TRBV10-1	TRBJ2-5	CATWGQGQSLKRETQYF	TGCGCCACCTGGGGACAGGGCCAAAGTTTGAAGAGGGAGACCCAGTACTTC
NA	TRBD1	TRBV27	TRBJ2-7	CASGLRSSGTVPYEQYF	TGTGCCAGCGGTTTACGCTCCAGTGGGACAGTTCCCTACGAGCAGTACTTC
NA	TRBD1	TRBV6-6	TRBJ2-3	CASSIRDRGGDTQYF	TGTGCCAGCAGTATCCGGGACAGAGGGGGAGATACGCAGTATTTT
NA	NA	TRBV4-2	TRBJ2-2	CASTSSGELFF	TGTGCCAGTACTAGTTCCGGGGAGCTGTTTTTT
NA	NA	TRBV5-1	TRBJ1-6	CASSLIVGGGSPLHF	TGCGCCAGCAGCTTGATAGTTGGGGGCGGCTCACCCCTCCACTTT
few	TRBD2	TRBV10-1	TRBJ2-3	CASRGERETDTQYF	TGCGCCAGCAGAGGCGAGCGGGAGACAGATACGCAGTATTTT
NA	TRBD1	TRBV9	TRBJ2-1	CASSGGQGYNEQFF	TGTGCCAGCAGCGGGGGACAGGGTTACAATGAGCAGTTCTTC
NA	NA	TRBV28	TRBJ1-4	CASSSFFEKLFF	TGTGCCAGCAGTTCGTTTTTTGAAAAACTGTTTTTT
once	NA	TRBV11-3	TRBJ2-1	CASSPTRGYSYNEQFF	TGTGCCAGCAGCCCCACCAGGGGTTACTCCTACAATGAGCAGTTCTTC
NA	NA	TRBV6-6	TRBJ2-3	CASSPDSRYTDTQYF	TGTGCCAGCAGTCCGGACTCCAGATACACAGATACGCAGTATTTT
once	TRBD1	TRBV5-1	TRBJ1-1	CASSLAGTGFTEAFF	TGCGCCAGCAGCTTAGCCGGGACAGGGTTTACTGAAGCTTTCTTT
NA	NA	TRBV28	TRBJ2-2	CATRDSPPGELFF	TGTGCCACCCGGGACTCACCCCCTGGGGAGCTGTTTTTT
NA	NA	TRBV4-2	TRBJ1-4	CASSTYREKLFF	TGTGCCAGCAGCACCTACAGGGAAAAACTGTTTTTT
NA	NA	TRBV7-7	TRBJ1-2	CASSPLGLSNYGYTF	TGTGCCAGCAGCCCACTTGGGCTGTCAAACTATGGCTACACCTTC
NA	TRBD2	TRBV6-5	TRBJ2-7	CASRAPGGAYEQYF	TGTGCCAGCAGGGCCCCGGGGGGAGCCTACGAGCAGTACTTC
few	NA	TRBV10-3	TRBJ1-1	CAISELTGERAFF	TGTGCCATCAGCGAGCTCACGGGGGAACGGGCTTTCTTT